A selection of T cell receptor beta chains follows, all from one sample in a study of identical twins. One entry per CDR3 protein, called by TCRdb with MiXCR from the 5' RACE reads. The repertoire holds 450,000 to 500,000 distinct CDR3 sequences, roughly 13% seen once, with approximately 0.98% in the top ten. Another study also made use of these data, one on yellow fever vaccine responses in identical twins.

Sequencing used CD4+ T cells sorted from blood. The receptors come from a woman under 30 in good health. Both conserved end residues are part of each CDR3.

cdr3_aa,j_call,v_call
CASSSTSAYNEQFF,TRBJ2-1,TRBV11-3
CASSYAGGGLYNEQFF,TRBJ2-1,TRBV6-5
CSGTSGTQYF,TRBJ2-3,TRBV29-1
CSARVGGARTEAFF,TRBJ1-1,TRBV20-1
CAISESIGGQVPKAQHF,TRBJ1-5,TRBV10-3
CASSPGQGGYTF,TRBJ1-2,TRBV12-3/TRBV12-4
CASSWDRDYGYTF,TRBJ1-2,TRBV7-9
CASSLEQRTQYF,TRBJ2-3,TRBV5-1
CASSSSDSPYNEQFF,TRBJ2-1,TRBV12-3/TRBV12-4
CASSEDGTYEQYF,TRBJ2-7,TRBV6-1
CATSREAGKETQYF,TRBJ2-5,TRBV15
CSVRTGSRAFF,TRBJ1-1,TRBV29-1
CASSQVPWDRGKNTEAFF,TRBJ1-1,TRBV3-1
CATLLSGVIPYSEQFF,TRBJ2-1,TRBV15
CASSPPLGGPPIGEQYF,TRBJ2-7,TRBV12-3/TRBV12-4
CSVRDRANYEQYF,TRBJ2-7,TRBV20-1
CSARDYQRGKNIQYF,TRBJ2-4,TRBV20-1
CSARIPGGTDTQYF,TRBJ2-3,TRBV20-1
CASSLKLPNTDTQYF,TRBJ2-3,TRBV5-6
CATSPRTKENEKLFF,TRBJ1-4,TRBV15
CASTTRQDVTQYF,TRBJ2-5,TRBV7-2
CASSLGQKPTKETQYF,TRBJ2-5,TRBV7-6
CASSRDREYEQYF,TRBJ2-7,TRBV7-6
CASSLMGQNNYGYTF,TRBJ1-2,TRBV5-5
CSARESGYNEQFF,TRBJ2-1,TRBV20-1
CASSLTQADTQYF,TRBJ2-3,TRBV4-1
CASSVGQRGYTF,TRBJ1-2,TRBV5-6
CASSYSTTGTTDNEQFF,TRBJ2-1,TRBV6-2/TRBV6-3
CASRETGLYGYTF,TRBJ1-2,TRBV12-3/TRBV12-4
CASSPPGGGDIQYF,TRBJ2-4,TRBV7-9
CSARGFSSSYNEQFF,TRBJ2-1,TRBV20-1
CASSQTGAGFGYTF,TRBJ1-2,TRBV5-1
CSGLAGSSSTDTQYF,TRBJ2-3,TRBV20-1
CASTPGRSNYGYTF,TRBJ1-2,TRBV12-3/TRBV12-4
CASSPQRTSYNEQFF,TRBJ2-1,TRBV11-2
CASTPPLKYWEQYF,TRBJ2-7,TRBV28
CASSQSRDSPLHF,TRBJ1-6,TRBV3-1
CASSGGSYEQYF,TRBJ2-7,TRBV7-9
CASSGDSGGYEQYF,TRBJ2-7,TRBV25-1
CSARVPARGTDTQYF,TRBJ2-3,TRBV20-1
CASSPLAGGPSSYNEQFF,TRBJ2-1,TRBV25-1
CSAEPGLAYNEQFF,TRBJ2-1,TRBV20-1
CSATRTSYEQYF,TRBJ2-7,TRBV20-1
CASSVSHEQYF,TRBJ2-7,TRBV2
CASSMRGGEQFF,TRBJ2-1,TRBV19
CASSKSEQPEEETQYF,TRBJ2-5,TRBV21-1
CAWSVGRSETQYF,TRBJ2-5,TRBV30
CASSIGNRQETQYF,TRBJ2-5,TRBV19
CASNLFSYEQYF,TRBJ2-7,TRBV6-1
CAISGKDREGSDTQYF,TRBJ2-3,TRBV10-3
CSARPGGGDTQYF,TRBJ2-3,TRBV20-1
CASSPGQGVLYGYTF,TRBJ1-2,TRBV14
CASSGLAEQYF,TRBJ2-7,TRBV7-2
CASSLWDRGSYGTEAFF,TRBJ1-1,TRBV7-2
CASSGHLRRELEETQYF,TRBJ2-5,TRBV9
CSATSLSGSWGTDTQYF,TRBJ2-3,TRBV20-1
CASSQESGKGKNIQYF,TRBJ2-4,TRBV4-3
CASSQYPAGQGPYEQYF,TRBJ2-7,TRBV14
CASSASLRAPGNEQFF,TRBJ2-1,TRBV18